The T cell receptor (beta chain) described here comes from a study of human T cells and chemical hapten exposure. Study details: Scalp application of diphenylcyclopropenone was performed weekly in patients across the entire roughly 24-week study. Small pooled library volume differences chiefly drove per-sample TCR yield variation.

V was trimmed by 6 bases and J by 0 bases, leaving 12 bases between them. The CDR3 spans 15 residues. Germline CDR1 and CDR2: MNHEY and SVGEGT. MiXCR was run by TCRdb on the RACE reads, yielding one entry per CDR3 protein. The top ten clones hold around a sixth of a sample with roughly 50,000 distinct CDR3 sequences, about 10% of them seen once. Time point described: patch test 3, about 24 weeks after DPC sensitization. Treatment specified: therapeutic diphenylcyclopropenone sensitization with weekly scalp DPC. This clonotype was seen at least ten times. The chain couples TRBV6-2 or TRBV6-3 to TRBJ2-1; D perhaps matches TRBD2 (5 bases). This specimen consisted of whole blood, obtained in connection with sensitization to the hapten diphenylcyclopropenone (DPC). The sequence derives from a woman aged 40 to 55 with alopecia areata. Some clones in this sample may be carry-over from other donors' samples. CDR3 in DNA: TGTGCCAGCAGGGAATTAGGGAGCTCCTACAATGAGCAGTTCTTC. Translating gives CASRELGSSYNEQFF.